A selection of T cell receptor beta chains follows, all from one sample in a study of blood T cell repertoires in COVID-19. Method: immunoSEQ multiplex PCR; TCRdb's copy keeps in-frame clones and lacks some. Of roughly 500,000 clones listed, 88% are singletons. Sequences were obtained from PBMCs or T cells enriched from blood (not recorded which). These receptors were taken from a woman in her 40s who had recovered from COVID-19. Both conserved end residues are part of each CDR3. D genes are given only for firm matches. Only part of the rows carry a size: once, few, many, or a class if the clone is expanded.

>NA|TRBV11-1|TRBJ2-1|NA
TGTGCCAGCAGCTTAACTGGGAGCGGTGAGCAGTTCTTC
CASSLTGSGEQFF
>NA|TRBV7-9|TRBJ1-5|NA
TGTGCCAGCAGCGCGACGGGATTACAGCCCCAGCATTTT
CASSATGLQPQHF
>TRBD1|TRBV7-9|TRBJ2-7|NA
TGTGCCAGCAGCAGAATCCCCGCGGACAGGACCTACGAGCAGTACTTC
CASSRIPADRTYEQYF
>TRBD1|TRBV14|TRBJ2-4|many
TGTGCCAGCAGCCAAGCCCGGGACAGATCTGTAGCCAAAAACATTCAGTACTTC
CASSQARDRSVAKNIQYF
>NA|TRBV18|TRBJ1-1|few
TGTGCCAGCTCACAGATGACGAGGGGGACTGAAGCTTTCTTT
CASSQMTRGTEAFF
>NA|TRBV11-1|TRBJ1-2|NA
TGTGCCAGCAGCCCCCCCCTAGCGAACTATGGCTACACCTTC
CASSPPLANYGYTF
>NA|TRBV5-1|TRBJ1-3|NA
TGCGCCAGCAGCTTGGACGTCGATGCTAGAAACACCATATATTTT
CASSLDVDARNTIYF
>TRBD2|TRBV5-4|TRBJ2-5|NA
TGTGCCAGCAGCCATATCGGACTAGCGGGAGAAGAGACCCAGTACTTC
CASSHIGLAGEETQYF
>TRBD1|TRBV7-2|TRBJ2-3|few
TGTGCCAGCAGCTTAATCGCAGGGGGTTACACAGATACGCAGTATTTT
CASSLIAGGYTDTQYF
>NA|TRBV7-9|TRBJ2-6|NA
TGTGCCAGCAGCTTAGAAGGGGCCCGGGTCCTGACTTTC
CASSLEGARVLTF
>NA|TRBV19|TRBJ1-1|NA
TGTGCCAGTAGTAGCGAGATTCGCACTGAAGCTTTCTTT
CASSSEIRTEAFF
>NA|TRBV2|TRBJ1-1|once
TGTGCCAGCAGGTTCAGGGCCGCGAACACTGAAGCTTTCTTT
CASRFRAANTEAFF
>TRBD2|TRBV19|TRBJ2-7|NA
TGTGCCAGTAGTATCGGTCGGGCGGGAGATAGCGAGCAGTACTTC
CASSIGRAGDSEQYF
>TRBD1|TRBV11-3|TRBJ2-7|NA
TGTGCCAGCAGCCCCGCCGGGACAGGACCCTACGAGCAGTACTTC
CASSPAGTGPYEQYF
>TRBD2|TRBV7-9|TRBJ2-7|NA
TGTGCCAGCAGCTTAGCCCGCGGGAGGGCCCCCCTTCTCGAGCAGTACTTC
CASSLARGRAPLLEQYF
>TRBD2|TRBV20-1|TRBJ2-1|NA
TGCAGTGCTAGTCTGGTGGCTAGCGGGAGGTATGGGGATGAGCAGTTCTTC
CSASLVASGRYGDEQFF
>NA|TRBV5-4|TRBJ1-3|NA
TGTGCCAGCAGCTTGGGGACAGTAGGAAACACCATATATTTT
CASSLGTVGNTIYF
>TRBD2|TRBV4-1|TRBJ2-2|NA
TGCGCCCGCCGCCTCCGGGGGGGTAGCGGGCCGTCGGGCACCGGGGAGCTGTTTTTT
CARRLRGGSGPSGTGELFF
>NA|TRBV19|TRBJ1-5|NA
TGTGCCAGTAAATGGGCAGACAGGCCCACTTATCAGCCCCAGCATTTT
CASKWADRPTYQPQHF
>NA|TRBV5-4|TRBJ2-1|NA
TGTGCCAGCACCCAACATAGCAGAAATGAGCAGTTCTTC
CASTQHSRNEQFF
>TRBD1|TRBV28|TRBJ1-2|NA
TGTGCCAGCAGTTTGGCGACAGGGGGCACTAACTATGGCTACACCTTC
CASSLATGGTNYGYTF
>TRBD2|TRBV4-3|TRBJ2-1|NA
TGCGCCAGCAGCCAGGTGACTAGCGGGATTTACAATGAGCAGTTCTTC
CASSQVTSGIYNEQFF
>TRBD2|TRBV4-1|TRBJ2-7|NA
TGCGCCAGCAGCCAAGTGACTAGCCCCGACTCCTACGAGCAGTACTTC
CASSQVTSPDSYEQYF